This TCR beta chain came from a study of cytomegalovirus exposure and HLA in healthy donors. Study overall: Per a later analysis, the approximately 620 first-cohort and 95 to 150 validation repertoires shared one platform.

Study conclusions and caveats: TCR clusters originating in the first cohort tended to co-occur in the 120 validation repertoires, according to a later analysis. Altogether, 160 or so TCR beta chains were recorded as cytomegalovirus-associated.

This clone was observed a handful of times. As yet, its antigen is unknown. Profiled with immunoSEQ multiplex PCR; TCRdb holds only in-frame clones, not every one. Altogether 70,000 to 90,000 clones are present, around 85% being singletons, with the ten largest covering 3%. This CDR3 region has 14 residues. With 10 bases removed from V and 4 bases from J, the gap between germline ends came to 20 bases. Germline CDR1 reads WNHNN; CDR2 reads SYGVQD (reference sequence). The J gene is TRBJ2-7, the V gene TRBV10-1; possible D gene TRBD1, 6 bases. The clonotype was recovered from a man under 40 in good health and CMV-seronegative. What was sequenced was PBMCs. For the CDR3, the DNA is TGCGCCAAGACCCTCCGGGACATATCGTACGAGCAGTACTTC. Translated, it gives CAKTLRDISYEQYF.